These T cell receptor beta chains were read from a single sample in a study of a mutant IDH1 vaccine in newly diagnosed glioma. Some clones are missing from TCRdb's copy, which holds only in-frame ones; the method was immunoSEQ multiplex PCR. The repertoire has around 30,000 clones, 85% to 90% of them found once; the top ten carry less than 25%. These receptors have no known antigen. This specimen was PBMCs, taken from a glioma patient whose treatment included an IDH1 peptide vaccine. The source is a man aged 18 to 29 with glioma. CDR3s include the opening cysteine and the closing phenylalanine or tryptophan.

TRBJ1-3 | TRBV15 | CATSERQDGGNTIYF
TRBJ2-1 | TRBV7-9 | CASDRGVRNEQFF
TRBJ1-5 | TRBV5-5 | CASSSGTGVQPQHF
TRBJ2-1 | TRBV5-1 | CASSLTWTGGILTGSYNEQFF
TRBJ2-3 | TRBV5-4 | CASSLSAPSTDTQYF
TRBJ1-1 | TRBV13 | CASSPRMNTEAFF
TRBJ1-1 | TRBV27 | CASSLSVNTEAFF
TRBJ1-5 | TRBV27 | CASSLLGQVNQPQHF
TRBJ1-2 | TRBV29-1 | CSVGGGSSPRGYTF
TRBJ1-1 | TRBV5-1 | CASSTAGLNTEAFF
TRBJ2-1 | TRBV30 | CAWREGTSGRLGEQFF
TRBJ2-7 | TRBV19 | CASSMAQGEYEQYF
TRBJ1-5 | TRBV15 | CATSSGYSNQPQHF
TRBJ1-1 | TRBV4-1 | CASSQSRGRMNTEAFF
TRBJ1-2 | TRBV29-1 | CSVGGRSNYGYTF
TRBJ1-1 | TRBV29-1 | CSAVTGSVSGAFF
TRBJ2-7 | TRBV27 | CASSLTSGRRGYEQYF
TRBJ2-7 | TRBV15 | CATSRDGGRLAELTYEQYF
TRBJ2-7 | TRBV18 | CASSPRNRPMEQYF
TRBJ2-7 | TRBV7-2 | CASSRGGGLSYEQYF
TRBJ1-6 | TRBV10-3 | CAIRDASSYNSPLHF
TRBJ1-1 | TRBV5-6 | CASSFWTGRNTEAFF